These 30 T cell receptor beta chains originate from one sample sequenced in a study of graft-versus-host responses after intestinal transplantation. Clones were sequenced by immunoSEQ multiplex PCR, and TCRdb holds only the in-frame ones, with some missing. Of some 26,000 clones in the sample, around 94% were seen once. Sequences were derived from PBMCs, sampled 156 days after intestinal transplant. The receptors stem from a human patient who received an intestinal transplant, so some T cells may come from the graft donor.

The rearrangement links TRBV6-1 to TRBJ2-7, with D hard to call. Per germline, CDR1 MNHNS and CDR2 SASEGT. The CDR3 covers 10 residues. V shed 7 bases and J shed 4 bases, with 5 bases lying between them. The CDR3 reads CASTGYEQYF. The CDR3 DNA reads TGTGCCAGCACAGGATACGAGCAGTACTTC.

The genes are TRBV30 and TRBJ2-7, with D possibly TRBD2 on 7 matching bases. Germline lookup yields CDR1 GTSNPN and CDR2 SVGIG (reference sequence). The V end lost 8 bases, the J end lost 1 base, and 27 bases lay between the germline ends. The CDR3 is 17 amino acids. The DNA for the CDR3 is TGTGCCGGGGGGGGAGGGGGAGAGGTAAAACTATCCTACGAGCAGTACTTC. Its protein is CAGGGGGEVKLSYEQYF.

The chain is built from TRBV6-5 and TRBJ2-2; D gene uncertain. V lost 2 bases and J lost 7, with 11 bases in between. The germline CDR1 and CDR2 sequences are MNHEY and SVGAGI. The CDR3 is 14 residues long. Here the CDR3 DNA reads TGTGCCAGCAGTTACCTTCGTTCCGGCGGGGAGCTGTTTTTT. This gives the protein CASSYLRSGGELFF.

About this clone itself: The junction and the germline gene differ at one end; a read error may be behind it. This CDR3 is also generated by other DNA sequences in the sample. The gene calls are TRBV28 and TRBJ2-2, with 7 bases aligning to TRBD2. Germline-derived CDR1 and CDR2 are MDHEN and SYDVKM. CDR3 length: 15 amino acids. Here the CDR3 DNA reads TGTGCCAGCAGTTTAGCGGGAGCTTTAACCGGGGAGTTGTTTTTT. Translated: CASSLAGALTGELFF.

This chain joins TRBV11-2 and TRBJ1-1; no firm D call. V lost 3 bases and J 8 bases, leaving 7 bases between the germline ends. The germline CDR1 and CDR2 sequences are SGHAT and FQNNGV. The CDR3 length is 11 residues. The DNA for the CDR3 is TGTGCCAGCAGCTTTGCACAAGAAGCTTTCTTT. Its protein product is CASSFAQEAFF. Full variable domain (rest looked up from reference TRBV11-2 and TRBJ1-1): EAGVAQSPRYKIIEKRQSVAFWCNPISGHATLYWYQQILGQGPKLLIQFQNNGVVDDSQLPKDRFSAERLKGVDSTLKIQPAKLEDSAVYLCASSFAQEAFFGQGTRLTVV.

This CDR3 is CAGGDPNQPQHF. CDR3 nucleotides: TGTGCCGGCGGGGATCCCAATCAGCCCCAGCATTTT. The chain recombines TRBV10-3 with TRBJ1-5; D is ambiguous. Germline V gene sequence: CDR1 ENHRY, CDR2 SYGVKD. V lost 11 bases, J lost 3 bases, and 11 bases lay in between. The length of the CDR3 is 12 residues.

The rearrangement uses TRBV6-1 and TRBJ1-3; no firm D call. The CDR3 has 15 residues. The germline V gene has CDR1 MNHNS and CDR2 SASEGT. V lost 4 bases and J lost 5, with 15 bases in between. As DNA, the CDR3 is TGTGCCAGCAGTGTGGTGCCAGAAATAAGAAACACCATATATTTT. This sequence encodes CASSVVPEIRNTIYF.

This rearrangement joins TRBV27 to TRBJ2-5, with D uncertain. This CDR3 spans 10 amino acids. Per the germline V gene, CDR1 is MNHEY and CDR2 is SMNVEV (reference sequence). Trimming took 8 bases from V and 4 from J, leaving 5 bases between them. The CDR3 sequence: CASGIETQYF. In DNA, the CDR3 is TGTGCCAGCGGAATAGAGACCCAGTACTTC.

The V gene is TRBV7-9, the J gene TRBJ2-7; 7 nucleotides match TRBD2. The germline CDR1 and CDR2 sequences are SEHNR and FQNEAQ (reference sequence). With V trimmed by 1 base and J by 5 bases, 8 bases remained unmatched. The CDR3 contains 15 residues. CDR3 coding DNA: TGTGCCAGCAGCTTAGGGGTTGGGGGAGGGGACGAGCAGTACTTC. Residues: CASSLGVGGGDEQYF.

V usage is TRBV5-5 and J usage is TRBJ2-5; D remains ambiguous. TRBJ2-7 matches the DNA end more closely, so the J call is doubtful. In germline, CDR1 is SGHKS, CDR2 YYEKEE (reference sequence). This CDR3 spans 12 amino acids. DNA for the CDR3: TGTGCCAGCAGCTTGGAGCCATACGAGCAGTACTTC. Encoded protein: CASSLEPYEQYF.

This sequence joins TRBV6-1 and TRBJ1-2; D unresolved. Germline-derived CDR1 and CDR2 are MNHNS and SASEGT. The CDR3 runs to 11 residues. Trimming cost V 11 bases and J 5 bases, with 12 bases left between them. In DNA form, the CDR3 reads TGTGCCGGCCAATATGGGTATGGCTACACCTTC. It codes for CAGQYGYGYTF.

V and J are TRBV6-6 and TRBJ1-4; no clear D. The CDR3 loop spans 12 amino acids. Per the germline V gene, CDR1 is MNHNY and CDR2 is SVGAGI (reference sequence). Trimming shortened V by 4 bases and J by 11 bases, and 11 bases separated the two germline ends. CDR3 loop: CASSSPYWKLFF. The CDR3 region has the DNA TGTGCCAGCAGTTCCCCGTACTGGAAACTGTTTTTT.

The CDR3 nucleotides read TGTGCCAGCAGCCAAGTAAGAGGGACTGAAGCTTTCTTT. It codes for CASSQVRGTEAFF. The chain is built from TRBV14 and TRBJ1-1; no definite D call. This CDR3 has 13 residues. V was cut by 1 base and J by 5 bases, with 8 bases left in between. The germline CDR1 and CDR2 sequences are SGHDN and FVKESK. The full variable domain, completed using reference TRBV14 and TRBJ1-1, is EAGVTQFPSHSVIEKGQTVTLRCDPISGHDNLYWYRRVMGKEIKFLLHFVKESKQDESGMPNNRFLAERTGGTYSTLKVQPAELEDSGVYFCASSQVRGTEAFFGQGTRLTVV.

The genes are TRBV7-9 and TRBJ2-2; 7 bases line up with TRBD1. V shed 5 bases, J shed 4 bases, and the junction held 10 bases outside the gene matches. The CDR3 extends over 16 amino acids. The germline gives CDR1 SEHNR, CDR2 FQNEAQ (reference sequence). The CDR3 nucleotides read TGTGCCAGCAGCCCACGACAGGGTTTACGCACCGGGGAGCTGTTTTTT. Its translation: CASSPRQGLRTGELFF.

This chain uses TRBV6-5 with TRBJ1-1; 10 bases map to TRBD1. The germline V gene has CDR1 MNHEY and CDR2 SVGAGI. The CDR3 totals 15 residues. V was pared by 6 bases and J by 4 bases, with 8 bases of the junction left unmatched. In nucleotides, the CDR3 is TGTGCCAGCAGGCCGACAGGGGGCCTGGGCACTGAAGCTTTCTTT. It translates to CASRPTGGLGTEAFF.

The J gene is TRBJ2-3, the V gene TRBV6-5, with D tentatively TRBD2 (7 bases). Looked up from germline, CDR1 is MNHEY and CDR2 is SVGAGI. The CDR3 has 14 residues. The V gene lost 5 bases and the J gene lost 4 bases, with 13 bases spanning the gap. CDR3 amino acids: CASSIGGGPDTQYF. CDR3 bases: TGTGCCAGCAGTATTGGGGGGGGCCCAGATACGCAGTATTTT.

The DNA for the CDR3 is TGTGCCAGCAGGAAACAGGGTAAAGGGGCCAACGTCCTGACTTTC. Translating gives CASRKQGKGANVLTF. V is TRBV28 and J is TRBJ2-6; perhaps TRBD1 as D (6 bases). There are 15 residues in the CDR3. The germline CDR1 and CDR2 sequences are MDHEN and SYDVKM. Trimming stripped 6 bases from V and 4 bases from J, with 13 bases between. Combining the CDR3 with reference TRBV28 and TRBJ2-6 gives the whole variable domain DVKVTQSSRYLVKRTGEKVFLECVQDMDHENMFWYRQDPGLGLRLIYFSYDVKMKEKGDIPEGYSVSREKKERFSLILESASTNQTSMYLCASRKQGKGANVLTFGAGSRLTVL.

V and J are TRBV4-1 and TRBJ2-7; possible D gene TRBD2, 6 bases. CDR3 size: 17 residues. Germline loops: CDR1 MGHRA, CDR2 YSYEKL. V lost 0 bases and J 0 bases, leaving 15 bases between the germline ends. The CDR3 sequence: CASSQDPGAPSSYEQYF. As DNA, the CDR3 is TGCGCCAGCAGCCAAGACCCGGGAGCACCGAGCTCCTACGAGCAGTACTTC.

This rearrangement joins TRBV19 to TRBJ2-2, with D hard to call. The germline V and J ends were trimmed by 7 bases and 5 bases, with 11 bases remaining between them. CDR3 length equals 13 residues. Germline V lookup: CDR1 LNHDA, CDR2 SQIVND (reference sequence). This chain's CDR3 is CASTSTYTGELFF. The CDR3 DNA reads TGTGCCAGTACCTCCACCTATACCGGGGAGCTGTTTTTT.

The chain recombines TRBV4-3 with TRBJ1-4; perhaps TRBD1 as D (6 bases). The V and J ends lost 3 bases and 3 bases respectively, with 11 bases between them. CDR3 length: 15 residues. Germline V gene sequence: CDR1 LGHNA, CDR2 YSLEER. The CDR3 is CASSHGQSPNEKLFF. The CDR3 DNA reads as TGCGCCAGCAGCCACGGACAGAGCCCTAATGAAAAACTGTTTTTT.

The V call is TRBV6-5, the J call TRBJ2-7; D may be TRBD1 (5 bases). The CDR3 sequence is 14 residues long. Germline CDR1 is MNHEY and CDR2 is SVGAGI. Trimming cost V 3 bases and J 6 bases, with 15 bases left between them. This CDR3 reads CASSYLGRVGEQYF. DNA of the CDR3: TGTGCCAGCAGTTATCTGGGCAGGGTCGGCGAGCAGTACTTC.

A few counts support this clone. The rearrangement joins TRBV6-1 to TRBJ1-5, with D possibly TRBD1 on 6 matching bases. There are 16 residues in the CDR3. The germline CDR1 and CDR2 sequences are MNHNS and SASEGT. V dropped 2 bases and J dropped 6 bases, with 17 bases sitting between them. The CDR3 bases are TGTGCCAGCAGTGAATGGGGGGCGGGGGCTGGTCAGCCCCAGCATTTT. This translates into CASSEWGAGAGQPQHF.

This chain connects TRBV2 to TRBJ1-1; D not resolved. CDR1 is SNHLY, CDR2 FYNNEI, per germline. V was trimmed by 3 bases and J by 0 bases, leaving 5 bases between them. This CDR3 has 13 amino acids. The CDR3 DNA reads TGTGCCAGCAGTGACCGCTTGAACACTGAAGCTTTCTTT. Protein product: CASSDRLNTEAFF.

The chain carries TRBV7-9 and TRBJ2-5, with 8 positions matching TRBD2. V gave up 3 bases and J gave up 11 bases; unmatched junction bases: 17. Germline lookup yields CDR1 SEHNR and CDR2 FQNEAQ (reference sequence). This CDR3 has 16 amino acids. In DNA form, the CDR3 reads TGTGCCAGCAGCTTTGACGTCAGCGGGGGCCTCTTAGGGCAGTACTTC. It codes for CASSFDVSGGLLGQYF.

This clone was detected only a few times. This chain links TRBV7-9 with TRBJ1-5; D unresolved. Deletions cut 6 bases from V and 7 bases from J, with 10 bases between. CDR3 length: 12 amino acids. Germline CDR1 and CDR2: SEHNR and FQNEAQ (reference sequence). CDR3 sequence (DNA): TGTGCCAGCAGTCTTGAGTCCCAGCCCCAGCATTTT. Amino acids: CASSLESQPQHF.

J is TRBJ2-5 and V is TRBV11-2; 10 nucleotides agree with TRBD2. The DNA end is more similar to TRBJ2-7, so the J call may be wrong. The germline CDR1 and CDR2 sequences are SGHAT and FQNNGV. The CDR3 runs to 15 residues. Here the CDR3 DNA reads TGTGCCAGCAGCGACCCGGGACTAGCGTCCTACGAGCAGTACTTC. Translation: CASSDPGLASYEQYF.

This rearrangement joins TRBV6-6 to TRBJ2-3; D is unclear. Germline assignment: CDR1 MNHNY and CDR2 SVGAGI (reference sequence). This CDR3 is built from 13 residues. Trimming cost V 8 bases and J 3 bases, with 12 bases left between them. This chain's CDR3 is CASLSPATDTQYF. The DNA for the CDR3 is TGTGCCAGCCTATCCCCAGCAACAGATACGCAGTATTTT.

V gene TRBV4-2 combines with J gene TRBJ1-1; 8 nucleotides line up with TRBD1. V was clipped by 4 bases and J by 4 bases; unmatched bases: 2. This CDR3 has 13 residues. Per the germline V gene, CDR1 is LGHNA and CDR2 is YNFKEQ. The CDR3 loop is CASSPGGTTEAFF. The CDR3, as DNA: TGTGCCAGCAGCCCAGGGGGCACCACTGAAGCTTTCTTT.

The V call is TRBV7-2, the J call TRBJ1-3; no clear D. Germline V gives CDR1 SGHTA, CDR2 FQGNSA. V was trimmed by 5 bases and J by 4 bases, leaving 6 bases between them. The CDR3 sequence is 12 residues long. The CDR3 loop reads CASSRVGNTIYF. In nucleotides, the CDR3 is TGTGCCAGCAGCCGGGTGGGAAACACCATATATTTT.

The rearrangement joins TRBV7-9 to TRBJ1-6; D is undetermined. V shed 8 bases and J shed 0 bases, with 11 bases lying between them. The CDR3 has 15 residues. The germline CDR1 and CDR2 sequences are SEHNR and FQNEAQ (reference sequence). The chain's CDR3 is CASQANSSYNSPLHF. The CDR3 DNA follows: TGTGCCAGCCAAGCAAACAGCTCCTATAATTCACCCCTCCACTTT.